One and the same sample provided the 3 T cell receptor beta chains below, sequenced in a study of CD8+ T cells in alopecia areata (dated by TCRdb to the late 2010s). Taken with the paper, the label for time point translates to: more than three weeks on oral tofacitinib. The treatment or condition label on this specimen signifies: oral pan-JAK inhibitor, 5-10 mg twice daily. Receptor libraries were prepared by the immunoSEQ multiplex PCR assay. RNA was extracted from all samples and reverse transcribed into cDNA as template for TCR sequencing. The immuneACCESS repertoire file appears here via TCRdb, limited to in-frame rearrangements. These files lack a portion of the clones; in checked studies, under half of the deficit traces to unresolved V genes, and the cause of the others is not known. Within this sample are 110,000 to 150,000 clones, with roughly 86% of them counted one time only. The ten most abundant clones make up roughly 13% of the sample.

The source was CD8+ T cells sorted from blood, collected at week 4, from a patient treated with tofacitinib. These receptors were taken from a human donor with alopecia areata.

This chain uses TRBV2 with TRBJ2-1, with 10 bases that match TRBD2. V dropped 6 bases and J dropped 4; count of bases not matched to a gene: 18. This CDR3 spans 19 amino acids. CDR1 is SNHLY and CDR2 is FYNNEI in the germline V gene. CDR3 DNA sequence: TGTGCCAGCAGCCACATCTTTGTAGCGGGAGGCCACCCATACAATGAGCAGTTCTTC. Amino acids: CASSHIFVAGGHPYNEQFF.

CDR3 protein: CASSSVTGSYEQYF. The CDR3 DNA sequence: TGTGCCAGCAGCTCAGTAACAGGCTCCTACGAGCAGTACTTC. The chain combines TRBV7-9 with TRBJ2-7, with a possible D match to TRBD1 (5 bases). The V gene's germline CDR1 is SEHNR and CDR2 FQNEAQ (reference sequence). CDR3 length equals 14 residues. Trimming stripped 4 bases from V and 0 bases from J, with 10 bases between.

This clone has a single count. The rearrangement joins TRBV7-3 to TRBJ2-1; 7 bases line up with TRBD1. Germline values: CDR1 SGHTA, CDR2 FQGTGA. The CDR3 is made up of 11 amino acids. The V and J ends lost 4 bases and 10 bases, in that order; junction bases with no gene match: 1. CDR3 amino acids: CASSSGQEQFF. CDR3 nucleotide sequence: TGTGCCAGCAGCTCGGGACAGGAGCAGTTCTTC. The full variable domain, with the rest looked up from reference TRBV7-3 and TRBJ2-1, is GAGVSQTPSNKVTEKGKYVELRCDPISGHTALYWYRQSLGQGPEFLIYFQGTGAADDSGLPNDRFFAVRPEGSVSTLKIQRTERGDSAVYLCASSSGQEQFFGPGTRLTVL.